The present T cell receptor (beta chain) was sequenced within a study of control samples from healthy donors and cancer patients. Trimming cost V 0 bases and J 5 bases, with 10 bases left between them. Looked up from germline, CDR1 is MGHRA and CDR2 is YSYEKL. The CDR3 has 14 amino acids. The sample holds a few counts of this clone. Measured with immunoSEQ multiplex PCR; TCRdb has only the in-frame clones, and not every one. The table has 98,000 or so clones, 79% seen once; the top ten hold about 10%. The receptor was isolated from a woman aged 30 to 39 in good health. The V gene is TRBV4-1, the J gene TRBJ1-1; D not resolved. Material for sequencing was blood. The CDR3 loop is CASSQDRSRTEAFF. Here the CDR3 DNA reads TGCGCCAGCAGCCAAGATCGGTCGCGGACTGAAGCTTTCTTT.